The next 9 T cell receptor beta chains were all read from a single sample in a study of blood T cell repertoires in COVID-19. Data came from immunoSEQ multiplex PCR; TCRdb stores just in-frame clones and leaves some out. This table holds about 180,000 clones, around 90% found once. Sequencing input: PBMCs or T cells enriched from blood (not recorded which). The receptors originated from a woman aged 18-29 years who had recovered from COVID-19.

The chain combines TRBV28 with TRBJ1-1; no reliable D call. Per the germline V gene, CDR1 is MDHEN and CDR2 is SYDVKM. The CDR3 extends over 16 amino acids. V lost 5 bases to trimming and J lost 3 bases, with 19 bases between them. CDR3 nucleotides: TGTGCCAGCAGTCCCAGGTGGGCAGGCTGGGACACTGAAGCTTTCTTT. Encoded protein: CASSPRWAGWDTEAFF.

The genes are TRBV7-9 and TRBJ2-6, with D perhaps TRBD2 (6 bases). Germline-derived CDR1 and CDR2 are SEHNR and FQNEAQ (reference sequence). The germline V and J ends were trimmed by 5 bases and 0 bases, with 26 bases remaining between them. The CDR3 has 21 residues. CDR3 loop: CASSTSGGDPNFYSGANVLTF. The CDR3 DNA follows: TGTGCCAGCAGCACCAGCGGAGGGGACCCCAACTTCTACTCTGGGGCCAACGTCCTGACTTTC.

The rearrangement links TRBV9 to TRBJ2-7, with TRBD1 as a possible D gene (6 bases). Germline-derived CDR1 and CDR2 are SGDLS and YYNGEE. CDR3 length: 15 amino acids. V was clipped by 4 bases and J by 3 bases, with 17 bases between them. CDR3 protein: CASSPPPGRGYEQYF. DNA for the CDR3: TGTGCCAGCAGCCCCCCTCCGGGCAGGGGCTACGAGCAGTACTTC.

This chain connects TRBV9 to TRBJ1-1; 7 nucleotides match TRBD1. This CDR3 is 15 amino acids long. The ends lost 0 bases at V and 4 bases at J; junction bases unmatched: 6. Germline V gives CDR1 SGDLS, CDR2 YYNGEE. The CDR3 nucleotides are TGTGCCAGCAGCGTAGGGACAGGATCTCCCACTGAAGCTTTCTTT. This codes for CASSVGTGSPTEAFF.

The chain is built from TRBV19 and TRBJ1-2; TRBD1 agrees at 9 bases. Germline assignment: CDR1 LNHDA and CDR2 SQIVND (reference sequence). V was clipped by 5 bases and J by 1 base; unmatched bases: 5. The CDR3 contains 15 residues. The CDR3 loop reads CASSPETGGNYGYTF. CDR3 DNA: TGTGCCAGTAGTCCGGAGACAGGGGGTAACTATGGCTACACCTTC. The full variable domain, its missing parts supplied by reference TRBV19 and TRBJ1-2, is DGGITQSPKYLFRKEGQNVTLSCEQNLNHDAMYWYRQDPGQGLRLIYYSQIVNDFQKGDIAEGYSVSREKKESFPLTVTSAQKNPTAFYLCASSPETGGNYGYTFGSGTRLTVV.

V usage is TRBV4-2 and J usage is TRBJ2-3; possible D gene TRBD1, 8 bases. Deletions cut 1 base from V and 4 bases from J, with 24 bases between. Germline CDR1 LGHNA, CDR2 YNFKEQ. The CDR3 spans 19 residues. The CDR3 DNA reads TGTGCCAGCAGCCAAGTGTCCGTGGACAGGGCCGGGAGGTCAGATACGCAGTATTTT. This encodes CASSQVSVDRAGRSDTQYF.

The chain combines TRBV3-1 (or the pseudogene TRBV3-2) with TRBJ2-2; 10 nucleotides line up with TRBD1. The CDR3 runs to 16 residues. CDR1 LGHDT and CDR2 YNNKEL come from the germline V gene (reference sequence). V lost 4 bases, J lost 6 bases, and 8 bases stayed unmatched. The CDR3 DNA is TGTGCCAGCAGCCCCGGCCTGACAGGGGGCCCCGGGGAGCTGTTTTTT. This translates into CASSPGLTGGPGELFF.

This sequence joins TRBV15 and TRBJ1-2; D call uncertain. The V end lost 2 bases, the J end lost 5 bases, and 15 bases lay between the germline ends. The CDR3 covers 15 residues. Germline lookup yields CDR1 LNHNV and CDR2 YYDKDF (reference sequence). The CDR3 DNA sequence: TGTGCCACCAGCAGAAAGAAAAGTGACTGGTATGGCTACACCTTC. Protein: CATSRKKSDWYGYTF. The full variable domain, rest sourced from reference TRBV15 and TRBJ1-2, is DAMVIQNPRYQVTQFGKPVTLSCSQTLNHNVMYWYQQKSSQAPKLLFHYYDKDFNNEADTPDNFQSRRPNTSFCFLDIRSPGLGDTAMYLCATSRKKSDWYGYTFGSGTRLTVV.

This clone appeared once. The V call is TRBV20-1, the J call TRBJ1-2, with a weak D call TRBD1 (5 bases). The CDR3 is 11 amino acids. Germline V lookup: CDR1 DFQATT, CDR2 SNEGSKA (reference sequence). V was pared by 5 bases and J by 4 bases, with 8 bases between. The chain's CDR3 is CSAGGGYGYTF. As DNA, the CDR3 is TGCAGTGCTGGGGGGGGCTATGGCTACACCTTC.